The 23 T cell receptor beta chains given below trace back to one sample, sequenced in a study of beta chain features in type 1 diabetes. Expressed TCRB transcripts got sequenced, as all isolated RNA was reverse transcribed. Assay used: immunoSEQ multiplex PCR; TCRdb lists only in-frame clones, some missing. The table has over 650,000 clones, around 15% seen once. The antigens these receptors bind are not known. Study findings and constraints: Among patients with Type 1 diabetes, TCRB CDR3s were moderately but significantly shorter in every one of the four CD4+ subsets.

Sequencing was done on a sample of naive CD4+ T cells from blood. These receptors were obtained from a man aged 18 to 29 with type 1 diabetes.

The chain is built from TRBV9 and TRBJ2-2; a weak D match, TRBD2 (7 bases). Trimming removed 5 bases at V and 5 bases at J, with 16 bases between. The germline gives CDR1 SGDLS, CDR2 YYNGEE. This CDR3 is 15 amino acids long. The CDR3 DNA reads as TGTGCCAGCAGAGGTGCGGGGGCCGTGACCGGGGAGCTGTTTTTT. Translating it yields CASRGAGAVTGELFF.

The genes are TRBV7-9 and TRBJ1-2; maybe TRBD1 (5 bases). CDR3 length: 13 amino acids. With 4 bases removed from V and 5 bases from J, the gap between germline ends came to 11 bases. The germline CDR1 and CDR2 sequences are SEHNR and FQNEAQ (reference sequence). In DNA form, the CDR3 reads TGTGCCAGCAGCTCAGGGATTCCGTATGGCTACACCTTC. This gives the protein CASSSGIPYGYTF.

This clone showed up just a few times. The rearrangement links TRBV28 to TRBJ2-5; maybe TRBD2 (7 bases). The V gene's germline CDR1 is MDHEN and CDR2 SYDVKM. The CDR3 has 14 residues. V gave up 2 bases and J gave up 6 bases, with 13 bases separating them. CDR3: CASSLGGAEKTQYF. CDR3 nucleotides: TGTGCCAGCAGTTTAGGGGGGGCAGAAAAGACCCAGTACTTC.

Worth noting for this clone: Other DNA variants within this sample encode the same CDR3. This chain links TRBV30 with TRBJ2-6; no firm D call. V was clipped by 2 bases and J by 4 bases, with 9 bases between them. Germline assignment: CDR1 GTSNPN and CDR2 SVGIG (reference sequence). This CDR3 is 14 amino acids long. Here the CDR3 reads CAWSTASGANVLTF. The DNA for the CDR3 is TGTGCCTGGAGTACAGCTTCAGGGGCCAACGTCCTGACTTTC.

This clone was seen a few times. This chain connects TRBV25-1 to TRBJ2-2; 9 bases agree with TRBD1. Germline values: CDR1 MGHDK, CDR2 SYGVNS. Losses at the gene ends were 3 bases for V and 5 bases for J; bases not matched to a gene: 13. This CDR3 region has 18 residues. The CDR3 protein is CASSDLLGQGGRTGELFF. The CDR3 DNA follows: TGTGCCAGCAGTGACCTTTTGGGACAGGGAGGGAGGACCGGGGAGCTGTTTTTT. The full variable domain, with the rest looked up from reference TRBV25-1 and TRBJ2-2, is EADIYQTPRYLVIGTGKKITLECSQTMGHDKMYWYQQDPGMELHLIHYSYGVNSTEKGDLSSESTVSRIRTEHFPLTLESARPSHTSQYLCASSDLLGQGGRTGELFFGEGSRLTVL.

This clone was observed a handful of times. The rearrangement links TRBV6-1 to TRBJ2-7, with D possibly matching TRBD1 (5 bases). The CDR3 is 13 amino acids. Germline CDR1 MNHNS, CDR2 SASEGT. V dropped 7 bases and J dropped 4 bases, with 14 bases sitting between them. The DNA of the CDR3 is TGTGCCAGCAAGTCAGGGATTCAGTACGAGCAGTACTTC. This encodes CASKSGIQYEQYF.

This sequence joins TRBV25-1 and TRBJ2-2, with D tentatively TRBD2 (7 bases). V lost 4 bases and J lost 4, with 22 bases in between. The CDR3 is 18 residues long. CDR1 and CDR2 (germline): MGHDK, SYGVNS. In nucleotides, the CDR3 is TGTGCCAGCAGTGGCCCCGGGGGGTCCCAAGGGGGCACCGGGGAGCTGTTTTTT. Encoded protein: CASSGPGGSQGGTGELFF.

There are a few counts of this clone. The sample has other DNA sequences that encode this CDR3 too. The genes are TRBV7-2 and TRBJ2-7, with unresolved D. V was pared by 5 bases and J by 3 bases, with 5 bases between. CDR3 length: 11 residues. Looked up from germline, CDR1 is SGHTA and CDR2 is FQGNSA. The CDR3 reads CASSLNYEQYF. The CDR3 DNA reads as TGTGCCAGCAGCCTTAACTACGAGCAGTACTTC. Together with reference TRBV7-2 and TRBJ2-7, the CDR3 gives the full variable domain: GAGVSQSPSNKVTEKGKDVELRCDPISGHTALYWYRQSLGQGLEFLIYFQGNSAPDKSGLPSDRFSAERTGGSVSTLTIQRTQQEDSAVYLCASSLNYEQYFGPGTRLTVT.

The CDR3 loop reads CASSPTPSRTNYGYTF. In nucleotides, the CDR3 is TGTGCCAGCTCACCAACCCCGTCGCGAACTAACTATGGCTACACCTTC. This chain links TRBV18 with TRBJ1-2; D is unclear. CDR1 and CDR2 (germline): KGHSH, LQKENI. Trimming pared 2 bases from V and 0 bases from J, leaving 13 bases between. This CDR3 region has 16 residues.

V and J are TRBV19 and TRBJ2-7, with TRBD1 matching over 9 bases. This CDR3 comprises 14 residues. Germline assignment: CDR1 LNHDA and CDR2 SQIVND (reference sequence). The junction had 4 bases not matched to a gene; V was cut back by 6 bases and J by 1 base. The CDR3 DNA reads TGTGCCAGTAGAGCGACAGGGGGATCCTACGAGCAGTACTTC. It codes for CASRATGGSYEQYF.

This clone turned up a few times. This chain connects TRBV6-1 to TRBJ2-2, with no clear D. The CDR3 has 14 amino acids. Germline CDR1 MNHNS, CDR2 SASEGT. Between the trimmed V and J ends, which lost 0 bases and 5 bases, there was a span of 7 bases. CDR3 in amino acids: CASSEAQVTGELFF. CDR3 nucleotide sequence: TGTGCCAGCAGTGAAGCGCAAGTAACCGGGGAGCTGTTTTTT.

The sample holds a few counts of this clone. The chain combines TRBV7-9 with TRBJ2-1; 9 bases line up with TRBD1. This CDR3 spans 18 amino acids. Germline-derived CDR1 and CDR2 are SEHNR and FQNEAQ (reference sequence). With V trimmed by 5 bases and J by 2 bases, 13 bases remained unmatched. CDR3 loop: CASSPTGGQGRAYNEQFF. In DNA form, the CDR3 reads TGTGCCAGCAGCCCTACGGGGGGACAGGGCCGGGCCTACAATGAGCAGTTCTTC.

In its sample, this clone was seen a few times. The chain is built from TRBV29-1 and TRBJ1-5; D possibly corresponds to TRBD1 (5 bases). The CDR3 is made up of 16 amino acids. Germline V lookup: CDR1 SQVTM, CDR2 ANQGSEA. V lost 4 bases to trimming and J lost 4 bases, with 20 bases between them. Written as DNA, the CDR3 is TGCAGCGTTGGAGGAACGGGCGGAGGGGTAAATCAGCCCCAGCATTTT. Its translation is CSVGGTGGGVNQPQHF.

This clone occurred a few times. The chain combines TRBV1 with TRBJ2-7; TRBD2, the table's D call, was not compared with the DNA. TRBV1 is classified as a pseudogene. This CDR3 region has 17 residues. The CDR3 region is CTSSQDLCGRRSYEQYF. In DNA, the CDR3 is TGCACCAGCAGCCAAGATCTGTGCGGGAGGAGGTCCTACGAGCAGTACTTC.

This clone was counted a few times. The chain has TRBV7-9 and TRBJ2-3; weak D call: TRBD1 (5 bases). Germline CDR1 and CDR2: SEHNR and FQNEAQ (reference sequence). The CDR3 is made up of 15 amino acids. Trimming removed 7 bases at V and 2 bases at J, with 16 bases between. The CDR3 spells CASTNRRSDTDTQYF. In nucleotides, the CDR3 is TGTGCCAGCACCAACAGGAGATCCGACACAGATACGCAGTATTTT.

The rearrangement links TRBV6-6 to TRBJ1-1, with D possibly matching TRBD1 (5 bases). The CDR3 runs 14 residues. Germline loops: CDR1 MNHNY, CDR2 SVGAGI (reference sequence). Deletions cut 8 bases from V and 4 bases from J, with 17 bases between. Here the CDR3 reads CASHRGGGITEAFF. CDR3 nucleotide sequence: TGTGCCAGCCACCGCGGGGGGGGTATCACTGAAGCTTTCTTT.

Written as DNA, the CDR3 is TGTGCCTGGAGTGTTTCGTGGGACATCCCCCCCTCAACGGATTCACCCCTCCACTTT. As protein: CAWSVSWDIPPSTDSPLHF. V gene TRBV30 combines with J gene TRBJ1-6, with D possibly being TRBD1 (6 bases). The CDR3 totals 19 residues. Germline V gene data show CDR1 as GTSNPN and CDR2 as SVGIG (reference sequence). V gave up 0 bases and J gave up 8 bases, with 26 bases separating them.

This clone was counted only a few times. The V and J genes are TRBV11-2 and TRBJ2-5, with TRBD1 matching over 9 bases. The germline V gene encodes CDR1 SGHAT and CDR2 FQNNGV. Losses at the gene ends were 5 bases for V and 5 bases for J; bases not matched to a gene: 6. The CDR3 is 14 amino acids. CDR3 in amino acids: CASSPGTGMETQYF. Written as DNA, the CDR3 is TGTGCCAGCAGCCCGGGGACAGGGATGGAGACCCAGTACTTC.

The sample holds a few counts of this clone. The V and J genes are TRBV2 and TRBJ1-4; tentatively, D is TRBD1 (6 bases). Germline lookup yields CDR1 SNHLY and CDR2 FYNNEI. Trimming removed 4 bases from V and 8 bases from J, with 11 bases in between. The CDR3 runs to 13 residues. In nucleotides, the CDR3 is TGTGCCAGCAGTGGGGTCCAGGGGGAAAAACTGTTTTTT. Translation gives CASSGVQGEKLFF.

This clone showed up just a few times. The V gene is TRBV15, the J gene TRBJ2-3; 7 bases are a match to TRBD1. With V trimmed by 6 bases and J by 5 bases, 8 bases remained unmatched. The V gene's germline CDR1 is LNHNV and CDR2 YYDKDF (reference sequence). The CDR3 extends over 14 amino acids. The DNA for the CDR3 is TGTGCCACCAGGAACGACAGGGAAAGAGATACGCAGTATTTT. As protein: CATRNDRERDTQYF.

This clone has just one count. The chain couples TRBV4-1 to TRBJ1-4, with a tentative D call TRBD1 (6 bases). This CDR3 comprises 14 residues. V lost 4 bases to trimming and J lost 5 bases, with 11 bases between them. Germline V gene sequence: CDR1 MGHRA, CDR2 YSYEKL. CDR3 sequence (DNA): TGCGCCAGCAGCCTAGGACAGCTAAATGAAAAACTGTTTTTT. This codes for CASSLGQLNEKLFF.

This chain links TRBV4-3 with TRBJ2-3, with D possibly being TRBD1 (6 bases). This CDR3 is 16 amino acids long. Germline V lookup: CDR1 LGHNA, CDR2 YSLEER. V lost 3 bases and J lost 4, with 17 bases in between. The CDR3 sequence: CASSQRGQTTSDTQYF. For the CDR3, the DNA is TGCGCCAGCAGCCAGAGAGGACAGACCACATCAGATACGCAGTATTTT.

This clone was picked up a small number of times. The chain links TRBV5-4 to TRBJ1-4, with D uncertain. This CDR3 spans 13 amino acids. Germline loops: CDR1 SGHNT, CDR2 YYREEE (reference sequence). Trimming pared 5 bases from V and 7 bases from J, leaving 12 bases between. This chain's CDR3 is CASRNDISEKLFF. CDR3 bases: TGTGCCAGCAGGAACGACATTAGTGAAAAACTGTTTTTT. Variable domain in full (rest from reference TRBV5-4 and TRBJ1-4): ETGVTQSPTHLIKTRGQQVTLRCSSQSGHNTVSWYQQALGQGPQFIFQYYREEENGRGNFPPRFSGLQFPNYSSELNVNALELDDSALYLCASRNDISEKLFFGSGTQLSVL.